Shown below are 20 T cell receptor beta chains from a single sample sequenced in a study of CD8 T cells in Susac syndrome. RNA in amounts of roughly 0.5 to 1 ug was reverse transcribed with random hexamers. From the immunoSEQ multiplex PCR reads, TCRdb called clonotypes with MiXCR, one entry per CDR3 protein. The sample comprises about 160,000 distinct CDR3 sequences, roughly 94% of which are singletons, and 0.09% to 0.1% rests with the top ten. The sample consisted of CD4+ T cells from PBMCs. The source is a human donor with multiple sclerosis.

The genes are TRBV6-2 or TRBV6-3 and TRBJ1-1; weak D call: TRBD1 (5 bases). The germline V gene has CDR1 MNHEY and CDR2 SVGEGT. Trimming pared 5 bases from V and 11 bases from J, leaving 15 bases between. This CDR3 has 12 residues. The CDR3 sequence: CASSLPGTTAFF. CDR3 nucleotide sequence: TGTGCCAGCAGTCTACCCGGGACGACGGCTTTCTTT.

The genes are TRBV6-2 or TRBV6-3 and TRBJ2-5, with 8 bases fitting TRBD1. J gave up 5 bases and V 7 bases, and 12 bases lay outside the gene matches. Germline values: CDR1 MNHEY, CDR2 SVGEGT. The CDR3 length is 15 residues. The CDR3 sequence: CASIALTGARETQYF. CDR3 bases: TGTGCCAGCATCGCCTTGACAGGGGCGAGGGAGACCCAGTACTTC.

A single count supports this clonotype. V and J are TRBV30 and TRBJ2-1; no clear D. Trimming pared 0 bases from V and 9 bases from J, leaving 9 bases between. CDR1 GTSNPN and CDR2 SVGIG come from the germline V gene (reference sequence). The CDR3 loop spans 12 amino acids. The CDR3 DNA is TGTGCCTGGAGTGTACGTTGGGTTGAGCAGTTCTTC. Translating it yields CAWSVRWVEQFF.

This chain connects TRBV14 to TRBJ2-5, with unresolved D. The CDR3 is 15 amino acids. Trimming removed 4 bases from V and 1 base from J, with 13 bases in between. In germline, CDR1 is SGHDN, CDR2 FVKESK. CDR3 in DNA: TGTGCCAGCAGCCCTTGGTTAGGAGCCCAAGAGACCCAGTACTTC. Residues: CASSPWLGAQETQYF.

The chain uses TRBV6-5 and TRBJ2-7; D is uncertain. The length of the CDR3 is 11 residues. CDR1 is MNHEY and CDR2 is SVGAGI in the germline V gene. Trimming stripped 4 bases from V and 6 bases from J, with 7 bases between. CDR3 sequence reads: CASSWAGEQYF. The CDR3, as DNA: TGTGCCAGCAGTTGGGCCGGCGAGCAGTACTTC.

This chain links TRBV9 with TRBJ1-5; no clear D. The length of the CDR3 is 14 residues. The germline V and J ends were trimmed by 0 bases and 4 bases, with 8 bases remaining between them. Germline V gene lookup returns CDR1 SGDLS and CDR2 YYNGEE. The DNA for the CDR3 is TGTGCCAGCAGCGTAGAGGCGGGAAATCAGCCCCAGCATTTT. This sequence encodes CASSVEAGNQPQHF.

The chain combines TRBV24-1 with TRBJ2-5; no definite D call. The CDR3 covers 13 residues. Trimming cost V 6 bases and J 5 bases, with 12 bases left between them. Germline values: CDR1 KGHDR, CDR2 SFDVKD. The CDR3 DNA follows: TGTGCCACCAGTCCCGGGCGAGCGGAGACCCAGTACTTC. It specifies CATSPGRAETQYF.

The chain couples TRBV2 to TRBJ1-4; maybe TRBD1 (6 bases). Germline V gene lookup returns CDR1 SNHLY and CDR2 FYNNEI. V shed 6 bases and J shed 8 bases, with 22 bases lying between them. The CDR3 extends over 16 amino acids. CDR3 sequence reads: CASRPRDRPEGEKLFF. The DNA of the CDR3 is TGTGCCAGCAGACCCAGAGACAGGCCCGAGGGGGAAAAACTGTTTTTT.

In DNA form, the CDR3 reads TGTGCCAGCAGCAGTCACAGGGGATGTTTACGTCAGCAGTACTTC. Protein sequence: CASSSHRGCLRQQYF. The chain carries TRBV21-1 and TRBJ2-7; the table's TRBD1 call for D was not verified on the DNA. TRBV21-1 is a recognized pseudogene. The CDR3 totals 15 residues.

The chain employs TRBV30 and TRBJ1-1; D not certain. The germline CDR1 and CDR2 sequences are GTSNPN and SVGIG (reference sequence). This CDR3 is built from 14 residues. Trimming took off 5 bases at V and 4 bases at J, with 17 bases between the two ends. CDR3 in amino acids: CAWWRVRVGTEAFF. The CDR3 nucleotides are TGTGCCTGGTGGAGGGTACGAGTTGGCACTGAAGCTTTCTTT.

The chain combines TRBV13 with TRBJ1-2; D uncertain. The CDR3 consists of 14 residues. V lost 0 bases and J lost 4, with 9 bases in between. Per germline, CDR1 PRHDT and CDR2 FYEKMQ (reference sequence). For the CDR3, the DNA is TGTGCCAGCAGCTTAGGACCGACGGGCTATGGCTACACCTTC. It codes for CASSLGPTGYGYTF.

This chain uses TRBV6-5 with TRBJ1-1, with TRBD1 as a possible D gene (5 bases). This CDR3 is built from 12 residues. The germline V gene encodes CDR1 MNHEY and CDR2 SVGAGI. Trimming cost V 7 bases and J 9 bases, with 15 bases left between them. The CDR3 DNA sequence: TGTGCCAGCACCCGAGGCGGGGGACAAGCTTTCTTT. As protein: CASTRGGGQAFF.

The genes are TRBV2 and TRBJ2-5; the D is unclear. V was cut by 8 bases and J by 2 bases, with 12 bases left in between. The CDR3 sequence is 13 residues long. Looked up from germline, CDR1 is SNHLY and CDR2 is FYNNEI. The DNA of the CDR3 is TGTGCCAGCCGCTATTACCGACAAGAGACCCAGTACTTC. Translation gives CASRYYRQETQYF.

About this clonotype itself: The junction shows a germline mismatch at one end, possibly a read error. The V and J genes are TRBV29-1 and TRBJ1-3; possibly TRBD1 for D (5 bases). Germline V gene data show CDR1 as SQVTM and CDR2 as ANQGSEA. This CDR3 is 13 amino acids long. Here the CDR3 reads CSAEGISENTIYF. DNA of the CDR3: TGCAGCGCCGAGGGGATCTCTGAAAACACCATATATTTT.

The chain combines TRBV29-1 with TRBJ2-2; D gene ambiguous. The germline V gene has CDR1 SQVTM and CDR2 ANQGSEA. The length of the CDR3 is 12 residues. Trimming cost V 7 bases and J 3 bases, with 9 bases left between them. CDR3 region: CSAYTDTGELFF. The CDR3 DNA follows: TGCAGCGCCTACACCGACACCGGGGAGCTGTTTTTT.

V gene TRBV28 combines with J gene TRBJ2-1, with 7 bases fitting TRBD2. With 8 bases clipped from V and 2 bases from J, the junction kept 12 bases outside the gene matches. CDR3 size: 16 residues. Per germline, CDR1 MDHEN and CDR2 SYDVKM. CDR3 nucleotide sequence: TGTGCCAGCTCCCCCCGGGCGGGAGTCCCCTACAATGAGCAGTTCTTC. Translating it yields CASSPRAGVPYNEQFF.

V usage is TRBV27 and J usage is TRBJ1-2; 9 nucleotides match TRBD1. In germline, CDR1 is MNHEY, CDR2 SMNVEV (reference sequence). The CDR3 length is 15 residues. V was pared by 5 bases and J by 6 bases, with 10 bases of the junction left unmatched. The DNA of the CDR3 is TGTGCCAGCAGTCCTAGGGACAGGGACTCCCATGGCTACACCTTC. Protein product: CASSPRDRDSHGYTF.

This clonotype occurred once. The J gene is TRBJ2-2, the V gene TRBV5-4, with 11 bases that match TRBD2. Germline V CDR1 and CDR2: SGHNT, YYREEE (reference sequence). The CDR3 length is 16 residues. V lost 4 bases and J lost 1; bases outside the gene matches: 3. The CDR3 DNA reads TGTGCCAGCAGCCGCGGGACTAGCGGGAACACCGGGGAGCTGTTTTTT. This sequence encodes CASSRGTSGNTGELFF.

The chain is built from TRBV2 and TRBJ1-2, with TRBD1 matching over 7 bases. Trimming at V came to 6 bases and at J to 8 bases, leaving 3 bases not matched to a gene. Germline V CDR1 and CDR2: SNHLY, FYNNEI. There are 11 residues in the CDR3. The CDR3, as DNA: TGTGCCAGCAGCTTACAGGGGGGCTACACCTTC. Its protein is CASSLQGGYTF.

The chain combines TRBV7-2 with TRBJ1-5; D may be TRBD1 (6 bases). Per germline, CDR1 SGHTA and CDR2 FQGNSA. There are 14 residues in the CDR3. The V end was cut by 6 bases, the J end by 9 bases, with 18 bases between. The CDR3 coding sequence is TGTGCCAGCAGAGGGGACGGGGGCTCTTGGCCCCAGCATTTT. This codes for CASRGDGGSWPQHF.